These 26 T cell receptor beta chains were sequenced from one sample in a study of identical twins. TCRdb re-derived calls from the 5' RACE reads in MiXCR, one entry per CDR3 protein. Counted here are around 1.7 million distinct CDR3 sequences, under 35% occurring once; the ten biggest clones make up 0.25% to 0.3%. The sequenced material came from cord blood. The receptors stem from a newborn girl in good health.

This clonotype was detected many times. This chain links TRBV12-3 or TRBV12-4 with TRBJ1-1; the D is unclear. Trimming removed 6 bases at V and 1 base at J, with 3 bases between. This CDR3 has 11 amino acids. The CDR3 is CASRRNTEAFF. Here the CDR3 DNA reads TGTGCCAGCAGGCGGAACACTGAAGCTTTCTTT.

As to this clonotype: Given a much more abundant clone one base away, this may be a read error. This chain links TRBV10-3 with TRBJ2-3; D ambiguous. The germline gives CDR1 ENHRY, CDR2 SYGVKD. Trimming pared 10 bases from V and 2 bases from J, leaving 13 bases between. The CDR3 has 13 amino acids. CDR3 nucleotide sequence: TGTGCCACCGCCCCAGACCACACAGATACGCAGTATTTT. This encodes CATAPDHTDTQYF.

This clonotype was recorded a few times. V gene TRBV21-1 combines with J gene TRBJ1-2; the table calls TRBD1, which could not be checked here. TRBV21-1 is a pseudogene locus. This CDR3 has 15 residues. The CDR3 bases are TGTGCCAGCAGCAACGAAAGGACAAAAAACTATGGCTACACCTTC. Translation gives CASSNERTKNYGYTF.

The V and J genes are TRBV6-6 and TRBJ2-3; D is unresolved. Germline V CDR1 and CDR2: MNHNY, SVGAGI (reference sequence). The CDR3 totals 15 residues. With 7 bases removed from V and 0 bases from J, the gap between germline ends came to 14 bases. DNA of the CDR3: TGTGCCAGCACCCTTGCCAGGAAAAGCACAGATACGCAGTATTTT. Translation: CASTLARKSTDTQYF.

This clonotype showed up just a few times. The chain uses TRBV29-1 and TRBJ2-1; 9 positions agree with TRBD1. The ends lost 2 bases at V and 2 bases at J; junction bases unmatched: 4. The CDR3 totals 15 residues. Germline values: CDR1 SQVTM, CDR2 ANQGSEA. CDR3 protein: CSVELGDRAYNEQFF. The DNA of the CDR3 is TGCAGCGTTGAACTCGGGGACAGGGCCTACAATGAGCAGTTCTTC.

This clonotype occurred a few times. This chain uses TRBV28 with TRBJ1-6; TRBD1 agrees at 11 bases. The CDR3 spans 15 residues. With V trimmed by 6 bases and J by 10 bases, 8 bases remained unmatched. CDR1 is MDHEN and CDR2 is SYDVKM in the germline V gene. CDR3 in DNA: TGTGCCAGCAGCCCACGGGACAGGGGGGGCTCACCCCTCCACTTT. This gives the protein CASSPRDRGGSPLHF. Drawing the rest from reference TRBV28 and TRBJ1-6, the complete variable domain is DVKVTQSSRYLVKRTGEKVFLECVQDMDHENMFWYRQDPGLGLRLIYFSYDVKMKEKGDIPEGYSVSREKKERFSLILESASTNQTSMYLCASSPRDRGGSPLHFGNGTRLTVT.

The chain uses TRBV12-3 or TRBV12-4 and TRBJ2-7; TRBD1 matches 7 bases. There are 12 residues in the CDR3. The trim removed 7 bases at V and 4 bases at J, leaving 4 bases unmatched. CDR3 amino acids: CASMRGQYEQYF. As DNA, the CDR3 is TGTGCCAGCATGAGGGGGCAGTACGAGCAGTACTTC.

In its sample, this clonotype was seen a few times. This chain uses TRBV29-1 with TRBJ1-2; a weak D match, TRBD1 (6 bases). The CDR3 consists of 13 residues. The ends were cut back, 3 bases at V and 3 bases at J, with 11 bases in the middle. The V gene's germline CDR1 is SQVTM and CDR2 ANQGSEA. The CDR3 here is CSVDNRADYGYTF. The CDR3 region has the DNA TGCAGCGTTGATAACAGGGCAGACTATGGCTACACCTTC.

V and J are TRBV7-2 and TRBJ2-1; D is unresolved. V was shortened by 3 bases and J by 1 base, with 16 bases between the two germline ends. Germline CDR1 SGHTA, CDR2 FQGNSA. CDR3 length: 17 amino acids. The CDR3 is CASSLYGWMMSYNEQFF. The CDR3 DNA follows: TGTGCCAGCAGCTTGTACGGGTGGATGATGTCCTACAATGAGCAGTTCTTC. Together with reference TRBV7-2 and TRBJ2-1, the CDR3 gives the full variable domain: GAGVSQSPSNKVTEKGKDVELRCDPISGHTALYWYRQSLGQGLEFLIYFQGNSAPDKSGLPSDRFSAERTGGSVSTLTIQRTQQEDSAVYLCASSLYGWMMSYNEQFFGPGTRLTVL.

This clonotype appeared once. The V and J genes are TRBV20-1 and TRBJ1-5; maybe TRBD1 (6 bases). V lost 1 base to trimming and J lost 6 bases, with 13 bases between them. This CDR3 region has 14 residues. Germline assignment: CDR1 DFQATT and CDR2 SNEGSKA (reference sequence). In nucleotides, the CDR3 is TGCAGTGCTAGAGGGGGGGCTGGCAGTCAGCCCCAGCATTTT. This codes for CSARGGAGSQPQHF.

This clonotype was observed a handful of times. The CDR3 region has the DNA TGTGCCAGCAGTCTAATGCGGATAGCGGGAGGCAACTACGAGCAGTACTTC. Protein: CASSLMRIAGGNYEQYF. The genes are TRBV7-8 and TRBJ2-7; TRBD2 matches at 10 bases. CDR1 and CDR2 (germline): SGHVS, FQNEAQ. This CDR3 is 17 amino acids long. With V trimmed by 6 bases and J by 3 bases, 14 bases remained unmatched.

The chain carries TRBV6-1 and TRBJ2-1; 8 bases align to TRBD1. CDR3 length equals 16 residues. Looked up from germline, CDR1 is MNHNS and CDR2 is SASEGT. The V segment lost 4 bases and the J segment 5 bases; nucleotides outside the gene matches: 10. The CDR3 spells CASSVFQGARDNEQFF. CDR3 DNA: TGTGCCAGCAGTGTCTTTCAGGGGGCGCGGGACAATGAGCAGTTCTTC.

This chain connects TRBV30 to TRBJ2-5; 9 bases line up with TRBD2. This CDR3 contains 14 residues. J was trimmed by 2 bases and V by 2 bases; bases with no gene match: 3. Germline V gives CDR1 GTSNPN, CDR2 SVGIG (reference sequence). CDR3 residues: CAWSISGGQETQYF. CDR3 DNA sequence: TGTGCCTGGAGTATTAGCGGGGGACAAGAGACCCAGTACTTC.

The gene calls are TRBV20-1 and TRBJ2-1; 15 nucleotides agree with TRBD2. J was trimmed by 3 bases and V by 0 bases; bases with no gene match: 9. Per germline, CDR1 DFQATT and CDR2 SNEGSKA (reference sequence). CDR3 length: 19 amino acids. The CDR3 bases are TGCAGTGCTAGAGATTGGACTAGCGGGAGGGTAGGACTCTACAATGAGCAGTTCTTC. Protein: CSARDWTSGRVGLYNEQFF.

This clonotype was seen more than once but under ten times. This chain links TRBV20-1 with TRBJ1-5; D is unresolved. This CDR3 has 13 residues. Germline CDR1 reads DFQATT; CDR2 reads SNEGSKA (reference sequence). The germline V and J ends were trimmed by 1 base and 2 bases, with 6 bases remaining between them. CDR3 protein: CSARVQRNQPQHF. The CDR3 nucleotides are TGCAGTGCTAGAGTTCAGCGCAATCAGCCCCAGCATTTT.

This clonotype was detected only a few times. Germline is not matched at one junction end, which may reflect a read error. The chain is built from TRBV16 and TRBJ1-4; D possibly corresponds to TRBD1 (5 bases). Germline loops: CDR1 KGHSY, CDR2 FQNENV. The CDR3 is 13 amino acids. In DNA form, the CDR3 reads TGTTCCAGCAGCCGCAGGGAAGGGGAAAAACTGTTTTTT. It specifies CSSSRREGEKLFF.

This clonotype has just a few counts. The rearrangement links TRBV12-3 or TRBV12-4 to TRBJ1-2; maybe TRBD1 (6 bases). The length of the CDR3 is 14 residues. V lost 7 bases, J lost 4 bases, and 16 bases lay in between. DNA of the CDR3: TGTGCCAGCAACTCGAGAGGGGGAGGCTATGGCTACACCTTC. Residues: CASNSRGGGYGYTF.

This clonotype came up many times. The chain links TRBV24-1 to TRBJ2-1, with TRBD2 matching 7 bases. The CDR3 runs 17 residues. V shed 0 bases, J shed 0 bases, and the junction held 4 bases outside the gene matches. CDR1 and CDR2 from the germline V gene are KGHDR and SFDVKD. CDR3 protein: CATSDLHGGSSYNEQFF. The DNA of the CDR3 is TGTGCCACCAGTGATTTGCACGGGGGGAGCTCCTACAATGAGCAGTTCTTC.

The table lists this clonotype with a few counts. This rearrangement joins TRBV7-9 to TRBJ1-5; 7 nucleotides match TRBD1. Unmatched junction bases numbered 15, after V lost 5 bases and J lost 2 bases. The germline CDR1 and CDR2 sequences are SEHNR and FQNEAQ (reference sequence). CDR3 length: 18 amino acids. CDR3 loop: CASSVGQDEDSGNQPQHF. DNA of the CDR3: TGTGCCAGCAGCGTAGGACAGGACGAGGATTCGGGCAATCAGCCCCAGCATTTT.

This clonotype was picked up one time. The chain has TRBV27 and TRBJ1-1, with D tentatively TRBD1 (5 bases). From germline, CDR1 is MNHEY and CDR2 SMNVEV (reference sequence). V dropped 8 bases and J dropped 4 bases, with 17 bases sitting between them. This CDR3 has 14 amino acids. The CDR3 bases are TGTGCCAGCGGCCTAGCGAGGGGTCGCACTGAAGCTTTCTTT. This codes for CASGLARGRTEAFF.

This clonotype came up a few times. The chain couples TRBV14 to TRBJ1-5; D not resolved. The CDR3 extends over 14 amino acids. Germline CDR1 reads SGHDN; CDR2 reads FVKESK. V was trimmed by 1 base and J by 9 bases, leaving 13 bases between them. The DNA of the CDR3 is TGTGCCAGCAGCCAAGCCGAGCTTACGGCGCCCCAGCATTTT. Amino acids: CASSQAELTAPQHF. The full variable domain, with the rest looked up from reference TRBV14 and TRBJ1-5, is EAGVTQFPSHSVIEKGQTVTLRCDPISGHDNLYWYRRVMGKEIKFLLHFVKESKQDESGMPNNRFLAERTGGTYSTLKVQPAELEDSGVYFCASSQAELTAPQHFGDGTRLSIL.

A note on this clonotype: A much larger clone lies one base from this, so it may be a read error. V usage is TRBV29-1 and J usage is TRBJ2-3; perhaps TRBD2 as D (6 bases). The V gene's germline CDR1 is SQVTM and CDR2 ANQGSEA. V gave up 6 bases and J gave up 4 bases, with 14 bases separating them. The CDR3 consists of 13 residues. Here the CDR3 reads CSVVGGAADTQYF. The CDR3 region has the DNA TGCAGCGTAGTGGGAGGAGCGGCAGATACGCAGTATTTT.

This clonotype was observed a handful of times. The CDR3 nucleotides read TGTGCCACCAGTGTAGGCTCTGGGGCCAACGTCCTGACTTTC. Translation: CATSVGSGANVLTF. The rearrangement uses TRBV24-1 and TRBJ2-6; the D is unclear. V was clipped by 5 bases and J by 0 bases, with 4 bases between them. Germline CDR1 and CDR2: KGHDR and SFDVKD. The CDR3 has 14 residues.

This chain joins TRBV24-1 and TRBJ1-5; possible D gene TRBD1, 5 bases. This CDR3 is built from 16 residues. Germline loops: CDR1 KGHDR, CDR2 SFDVKD. Trimming took 0 bases from V and 0 from J, leaving 8 bases between them. The CDR3 DNA follows: TGTGCCACCAGTGATTTGGGGACCTCTAGCAATCAGCCCCAGCATTTT. Amino acids: CATSDLGTSSNQPQHF.

The J gene is TRBJ2-1, the V gene TRBV25-1; TRBD2 matches at 11 bases. Looked up from germline, CDR1 is MGHDK and CDR2 is SYGVNS. V was clipped by 0 bases and J by 0 bases; unmatched bases: 16. This CDR3 is built from 22 residues. CDR3 residues: CASSEYRYGLAGGKSSYNEQFF. The DNA for the CDR3 is TGTGCCAGCAGTGAATATAGGTACGGGCTAGCGGGAGGCAAAAGCTCCTACAATGAGCAGTTCTTC. The full variable domain, completed using reference TRBV25-1 and TRBJ2-1, is EADIYQTPRYLVIGTGKKITLECSQTMGHDKMYWYQQDPGMELHLIHYSYGVNSTEKGDLSSESTVSRIRTEHFPLTLESARPSHTSQYLCASSEYRYGLAGGKSSYNEQFFGPGTRLTVL.

This chain joins TRBV20-1 and TRBJ2-3; 8 bases are shared with TRBD2. The junction had 12 bases not matched to a gene; V was cut back by 7 bases and J by 6 bases. The CDR3 totals 14 residues. Germline values: CDR1 DFQATT, CDR2 SNEGSKA (reference sequence). In DNA, the CDR3 is TGCAGTGTCATGCGGACTAGCCGACCCGATACGCAGTATTTT. It yields the protein CSVMRTSRPDTQYF.